This is a list of T cell receptor beta chains from one sample in a study of cytomegalovirus exposure and HLA in healthy donors. Assay: immunoSEQ multiplex PCR; the TCRdb copy retains only in-frame clones and omits some. The data show approximately 46,000 clones, with 93% seen just once and less than 2.5% held by the top ten. The sequencing sample was made of PBMCs. Receptors originate from a woman between 18 and 29 years old in good health and CMV-seronegative. Each CDR3 is given with its conserved first and last residue. Each record gives: J gene, clone size, D gene, V gene, CDR3 protein, CDR3 DNA. D genes are given only for firm matches. Clone size is given for some rows only: seen once, a few or many times, or a class if the clone is expanded.

j_call: TRBJ2-3
clone_size: .
d_call: .
v_call: TRBV6-1
cdr3_aa: CASSVGDLADTQYF
cdr3_nt: TGTGCCAGCAGTGTGGGCGACCTCGCAGATACGCAGTATTTT

j_call: TRBJ2-7
clone_size: .
d_call: .
v_call: TRBV5-1
cdr3_aa: CASSPDTNLASHEQYF
cdr3_nt: TGCGCCAGCAGCCCCGATACGAACCTAGCGTCTCACGAGCAGTACTTC

j_call: TRBJ2-1
clone_size: .
d_call: TRBD1
v_call: TRBV4-1
cdr3_aa: CASSQVMDRGGRNEQFF
cdr3_nt: TGCGCCAGCAGCCAAGTAATGGACAGGGGAGGTCGGAATGAGCAGTTCTTC

j_call: TRBJ2-3
clone_size: few
d_call: .
v_call: TRBV27
cdr3_aa: CASSFLTDTQYF
cdr3_nt: TGTGCCAGCAGTTTTCTAACAGATACGCAGTATTTT

j_call: TRBJ1-1
clone_size: .
d_call: TRBD1
v_call: TRBV5-6
cdr3_aa: CASSLIRDRGKNTEAFF
cdr3_nt: TGTGCCAGCTCCTTAATCCGGGACAGGGGAAAGAACACTGAAGCTTTCTTT

j_call: TRBJ2-5
clone_size: .
d_call: .
v_call: TRBV7-2
cdr3_aa: CASSPRDRLQETQYF
cdr3_nt: TGTGCCAGCAGCCCCAGAGACAGACTCCAAGAGACCCAGTACTTC

j_call: TRBJ2-1
clone_size: .
d_call: TRBD2
v_call: TRBV6-6
cdr3_aa: CASEPSGRNNNEQFF
cdr3_nt: TGTGCCAGTGAACCTAGCGGGAGGAATAACAATGAGCAGTTCTTC

j_call: TRBJ1-2
clone_size: .
d_call: .
v_call: TRBV7-2
cdr3_aa: CASSSRQLNYGYTF
cdr3_nt: TGTGCCAGCAGCTCTAGACAGCTTAACTATGGCTACACCTTC

j_call: TRBJ1-3
clone_size: .
d_call: TRBD1
v_call: TRBV5-6
cdr3_aa: CASSFGQGRGNTIYF
cdr3_nt: TGTGCCAGCAGCTTCGGACAGGGCAGGGGTAACACCATATATTTT

j_call: TRBJ1-5
clone_size: .
d_call: .
v_call: TRBV27
cdr3_aa: CASSLAWGDSNQPQHF
cdr3_nt: TGTGCCAGCAGTTTAGCCTGGGGGGATAGCAATCAGCCCCAGCATTTT

j_call: TRBJ2-1
clone_size: .
d_call: TRBD2
v_call: TRBV11-2
cdr3_aa: CASSLGGLAYNEQFF
cdr3_nt: TGTGCCAGCAGCTTAGGAGGACTAGCTTACAATGAGCAGTTCTTC

j_call: TRBJ1-5
clone_size: .
d_call: .
v_call: TRBV19
cdr3_aa: CASSIDLARQGNQPQHF
cdr3_nt: TGTGCCAGTAGTATAGATCTCGCAAGGCAGGGGAATCAGCCCCAGCATTTT

j_call: TRBJ1-2
clone_size: .
d_call: TRBD1
v_call: TRBV28
cdr3_aa: CASSPQGATYGYTF
cdr3_nt: TGTGCCAGCAGTCCACAGGGGGCGACCTATGGCTACACCTTC

j_call: TRBJ1-3
clone_size: .
d_call: TRBD1
v_call: TRBV5-4
cdr3_aa: CASSLGLTGSGNTIYF
cdr3_nt: TGTGCCAGCAGCTTGGGTCTGACAGGGTCTGGAAACACCATATATTTT

j_call: TRBJ1-5
clone_size: .
d_call: .
v_call: TRBV19
cdr3_aa: CASNMDSSNQPQHF
cdr3_nt: TGTGCCAGTAACATGGACAGTAGCAATCAGCCCCAGCATTTT

j_call: TRBJ1-1
clone_size: .
d_call: .
v_call: TRBV7-3
cdr3_aa: CASSFIRGTEAFF
cdr3_nt: TGTGCCAGCAGCTTTATTAGGGGGACTGAAGCTTTCTTT

j_call: TRBJ1-2
clone_size: .
d_call: TRBD1
v_call: TRBV13
cdr3_aa: CASSPPNTGGDYGYTF
cdr3_nt: TGTGCCAGCAGCCCTCCGAACACAGGGGGCGACTATGGCTACACCTTC

j_call: TRBJ1-2
clone_size: .
d_call: .
v_call: TRBV4-1
cdr3_aa: CASSQDAALVYGYTF
cdr3_nt: TGCGCCAGCAGCCAAGATGCCGCTCTAGTCTATGGCTACACCTTC

j_call: TRBJ2-3
clone_size: .
d_call: TRBD2
v_call: TRBV9
cdr3_aa: CASIERDYTDTQYF
cdr3_nt: TGTGCCAGCATCGAGCGGGACTACACAGATACGCAGTATTTT

j_call: TRBJ2-7
clone_size: .
d_call: .
v_call: TRBV7-9
cdr3_aa: CASSLAGIGYEQYF
cdr3_nt: TGTGCCAGCAGCTTAGCCGGGATAGGCTACGAGCAGTACTTC

j_call: TRBJ1-5
clone_size: .
d_call: .
v_call: TRBV10-3
cdr3_aa: CAISEYRAEPQHF
cdr3_nt: TGTGCCATCAGTGAGTACAGGGCGGAGCCCCAGCATTTT

j_call: TRBJ2-7
clone_size: .
d_call: TRBD2
v_call: TRBV2
cdr3_aa: CASSPGGLAGSYEQYF
cdr3_nt: TGTGCCAGCAGTCCGGGGGGTCTAGCTGGGTCCTACGAGCAGTACTTC

j_call: TRBJ1-4
clone_size: .
d_call: TRBD1
v_call: TRBV6-6
cdr3_aa: CASILGQGAKNEKLFF
cdr3_nt: TGTGCCAGCATCCTGGGACAGGGGGCGAAGAATGAAAAACTGTTTTTT

j_call: TRBJ1-3
clone_size: .
d_call: .
v_call: TRBV19
cdr3_aa: CASSTPPGGTIYF
cdr3_nt: TGTGCCAGTAGTACCCCTCCCGGAGGCACCATATATTTT

j_call: TRBJ2-5
clone_size: .
d_call: TRBD2
v_call: TRBV6-5
cdr3_aa: CASSYSWGGSGETQYF
cdr3_nt: TGTGCCAGCAGTTATTCGTGGGGGGGGAGCGGAGAGACCCAGTACTTC

j_call: TRBJ1-4
clone_size: .
d_call: TRBD1
v_call: TRBV18
cdr3_aa: CASSGQDFATNEKLFF
cdr3_nt: TGTGCCAGCTCAGGACAGGATTTCGCAACTAATGAAAAACTGTTTTTT

j_call: TRBJ2-7
clone_size: .
d_call: .
v_call: TRBV6-4
cdr3_aa: CASSGVHPYEQYF
cdr3_nt: TGTGCCAGCAGTGGAGTGCACCCCTACGAGCAGTACTTC

j_call: TRBJ2-5
clone_size: .
d_call: .
v_call: TRBV6-1
cdr3_aa: CASSEGSSGLGRTQYF
cdr3_nt: TGTGCCAGCAGTGAAGGGTCTTCGGGCTTAGGGAGGACCCAGTACTTC

j_call: TRBJ1-2
clone_size: .
d_call: .
v_call: TRBV6-5
cdr3_aa: CASSHPGGTTYGYTF
cdr3_nt: TGTGCCAGCAGCCATCCCGGGGGAACTACCTATGGCTACACCTTC

j_call: TRBJ1-1
clone_size: .
d_call: TRBD1
v_call: TRBV6-6
cdr3_aa: CASRGQGGNRNTEAFF
cdr3_nt: TGTGCCAGCCGAGGACAGGGTGGGAACAGGAACACTGAAGCTTTCTTT

j_call: TRBJ2-1
clone_size: .
d_call: TRBD2
v_call: TRBV6-4
cdr3_aa: CASSARASGTYYNEQFF
cdr3_nt: TGTGCCAGCAGTGCCCGCGCTAGCGGGACCTACTACAATGAGCAGTTCTTC

j_call: TRBJ2-7
clone_size: once
d_call: .
v_call: TRBV28
cdr3_aa: CASSPGTAEGDEQYF
cdr3_nt: TGTGCCAGCAGTCCGGGTACGGCGGAAGGGGACGAGCAGTACTTC

j_call: TRBJ2-7
clone_size: .
d_call: TRBD2
v_call: TRBV7-9
cdr3_aa: CASSSPSSGGKYEQYF
cdr3_nt: TGTGCCAGCAGCTCTCCCAGTAGCGGGGGTAAATACGAGCAGTACTTC

j_call: TRBJ2-1
clone_size: .
d_call: TRBD1
v_call: TRBV9
cdr3_aa: CASSVGGGLGYEQFF
cdr3_nt: TGTGCCAGCAGCGTAGGAGGGGGCCTCGGGTATGAGCAGTTCTTC

j_call: TRBJ1-2
clone_size: few
d_call: .
v_call: TRBV20-1
cdr3_aa: CSGRGTRGYTF
cdr3_nt: TGCAGTGGGAGGGGAACTAGGGGCTACACCTTC

j_call: TRBJ1-2
clone_size: .
d_call: .
v_call: TRBV20-1
cdr3_aa: CSASGMGYTF
cdr3_nt: TGCAGTGCGTCCGGTATGGGCTACACCTTC

j_call: TRBJ1-1
clone_size: .
d_call: .
v_call: TRBV7-9
cdr3_aa: CASNPVGWGDTEAFF
cdr3_nt: TGTGCCAGCAACCCCGTAGGGTGGGGCGACACTGAAGCTTTCTTT

j_call: TRBJ2-2
clone_size: .
d_call: TRBD1
v_call: TRBV5-4
cdr3_aa: CASSRQGAGELFF
cdr3_nt: TGTGCCAGCAGTAGACAGGGGGCCGGGGAGCTGTTTTTT

j_call: TRBJ1-5
clone_size: .
d_call: .
v_call: TRBV7-9
cdr3_aa: CASSLALRYSNQPQHF
cdr3_nt: TGTGCCAGCAGCTTAGCGCTCCGCTATAGCAATCAGCCCCAGCATTTT

j_call: TRBJ1-1
clone_size: .
d_call: .
v_call: TRBV27
cdr3_aa: CASSTGNTEAFF
cdr3_nt: TGTGCCAGCAGTACAGGGAACACTGAAGCTTTCTTT

j_call: TRBJ2-7
clone_size: .
d_call: .
v_call: TRBV28
cdr3_aa: CASSDRQVGVYEQYF
cdr3_nt: TGTGCCAGCAGTGACAGACAAGTTGGGGTCTACGAGCAGTACTTC

j_call: TRBJ1-2
clone_size: .
d_call: TRBD1
v_call: TRBV20-1
cdr3_aa: CSAWTGDGYTF
cdr3_nt: TGCAGTGCTTGGACAGGGGACGGCTACACCTTC

j_call: TRBJ2-3
clone_size: .
d_call: TRBD2
v_call: TRBV7-8
cdr3_aa: CASSWTSLSTDTQYF
cdr3_nt: TGTGCCAGCAGCTGGACTAGCCTAAGCACAGATACGCAGTATTTT

j_call: TRBJ2-5
clone_size: .
d_call: TRBD2
v_call: TRBV4-2
cdr3_aa: CASSQALSGSGETQYF
cdr3_nt: TGTGCCAGCAGCCAAGCCCTTAGCGGGAGTGGAGAGACCCAGTACTTC